The entry below describes one TCR beta chain. The antigen is unknown. Profiled with immunoSEQ multiplex PCR; TCRdb holds only in-frame clones, not every one. The table lists hundreds of thousands of clones, around 92% of them singletons, with 20% to 30% in the top ten. CD45RO-negative, CCR7-selected cells formed the naive CD8 fraction, which excluded terminally differentiated effector memory CD45RA+ cells. The germline gives CDR1 MNHEY, CDR2 SMNVEV (reference sequence). This CDR3 is built from 13 residues. V dropped 8 bases and J dropped 3; count of bases not matched to a gene: 3. This sample is part of a study of shared clonotypes between healthy human individuals. Points from the study as a whole: Generally, naive subsets came out with larger estimated richness than memory subsets. For naive CD4 cells, roughly 4.6% of clonotypes were shared across a few donors. Incompleteness in sorted-subset sequencing, despite large depth, was shown by rarefaction.

Sequenced sample: naive CD8+ T cells sorted from blood. The source of this sequence is a man aged 30 to 39 in good health. The genes are TRBV27 and TRBJ2-1; 8 nucleotides align to TRBD2. The CDR3 nucleotides read TGTGCCAGCGGGACTAGTCGCTACAATGAGCAGTTCTTC. Protein product: CASGTSRYNEQFF.